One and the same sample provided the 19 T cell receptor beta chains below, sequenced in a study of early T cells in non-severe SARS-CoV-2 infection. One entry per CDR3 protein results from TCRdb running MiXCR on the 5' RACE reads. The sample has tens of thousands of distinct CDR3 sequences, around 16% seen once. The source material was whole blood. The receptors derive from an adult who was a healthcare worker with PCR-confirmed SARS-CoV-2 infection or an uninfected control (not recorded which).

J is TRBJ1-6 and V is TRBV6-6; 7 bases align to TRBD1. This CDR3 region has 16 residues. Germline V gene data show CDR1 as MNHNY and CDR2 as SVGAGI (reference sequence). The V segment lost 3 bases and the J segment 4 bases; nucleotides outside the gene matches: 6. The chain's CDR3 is CASSYKGQIYNSPLHF. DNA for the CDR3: TGTGCCAGCAGTTATAAGGGACAGATTTATAATTCACCCCTCCACTTT.

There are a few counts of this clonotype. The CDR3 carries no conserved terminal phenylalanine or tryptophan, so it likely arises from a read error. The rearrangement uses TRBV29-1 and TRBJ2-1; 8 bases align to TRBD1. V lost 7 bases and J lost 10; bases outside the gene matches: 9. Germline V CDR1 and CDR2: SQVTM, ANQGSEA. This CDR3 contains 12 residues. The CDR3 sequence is CSGGQGGIEQFV. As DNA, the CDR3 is TGCAGCGGTGGACAGGGTGGTATAGAGCAGTTCGTC.

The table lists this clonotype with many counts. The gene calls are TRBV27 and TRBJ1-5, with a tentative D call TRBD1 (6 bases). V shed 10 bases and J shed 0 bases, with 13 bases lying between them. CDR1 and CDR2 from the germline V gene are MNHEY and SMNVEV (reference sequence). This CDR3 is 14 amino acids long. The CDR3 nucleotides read TGTGCCACCAGGGGACAAAATAGCAATCAGCCCCAGCATTTT. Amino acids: CATRGQNSNQPQHF.

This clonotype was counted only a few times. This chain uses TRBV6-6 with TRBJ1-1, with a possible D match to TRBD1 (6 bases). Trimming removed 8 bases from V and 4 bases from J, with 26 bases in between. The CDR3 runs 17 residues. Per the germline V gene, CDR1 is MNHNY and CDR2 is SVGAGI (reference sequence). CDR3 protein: CASGETGEVAMGTEAFF. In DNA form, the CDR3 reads TGTGCCAGCGGGGAGACAGGTGAGGTTGCGATGGGCACTGAAGCTTTCTTT.

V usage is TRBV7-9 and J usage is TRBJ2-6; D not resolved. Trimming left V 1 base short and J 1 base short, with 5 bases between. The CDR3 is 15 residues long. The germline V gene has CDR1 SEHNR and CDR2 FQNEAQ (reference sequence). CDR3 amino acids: CASSLDGSGANVLTF. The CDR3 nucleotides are TGTGCCAGCAGCTTAGACGGGTCTGGGGCCAACGTCCTGACTTTC.

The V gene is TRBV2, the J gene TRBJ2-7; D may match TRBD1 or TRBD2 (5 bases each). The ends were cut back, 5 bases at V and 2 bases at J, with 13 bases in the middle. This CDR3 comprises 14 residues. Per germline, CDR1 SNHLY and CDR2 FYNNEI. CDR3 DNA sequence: TGTGCCAGCAGTCACCGGGACCGTCCCTACGAGCAGTACTTC. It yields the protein CASSHRDRPYEQYF.

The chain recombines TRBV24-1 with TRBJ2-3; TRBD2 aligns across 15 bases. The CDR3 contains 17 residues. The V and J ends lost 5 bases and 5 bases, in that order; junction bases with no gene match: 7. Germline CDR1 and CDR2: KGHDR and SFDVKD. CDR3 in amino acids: CATSGRGLAGGGDTQYF. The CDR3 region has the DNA TGTGCCACCAGTGGCCGGGGACTAGCGGGAGGTGGAGATACGCAGTATTTT.

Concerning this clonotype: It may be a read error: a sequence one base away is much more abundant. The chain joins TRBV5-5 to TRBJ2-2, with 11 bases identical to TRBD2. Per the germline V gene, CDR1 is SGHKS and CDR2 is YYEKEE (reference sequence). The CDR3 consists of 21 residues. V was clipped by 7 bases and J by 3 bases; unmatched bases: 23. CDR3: CASRLPTPLAGGGVDTGELFF. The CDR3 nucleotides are TGTGCCAGCCGCCTCCCCACACCCTTAGCGGGAGGGGGTGTCGACACCGGGGAGCTGTTTTTT.

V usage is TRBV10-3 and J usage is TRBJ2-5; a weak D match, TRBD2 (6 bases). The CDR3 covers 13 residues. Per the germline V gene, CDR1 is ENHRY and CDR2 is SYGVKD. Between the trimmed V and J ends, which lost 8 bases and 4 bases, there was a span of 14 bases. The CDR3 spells CAIEEGPGETQYF. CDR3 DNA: TGTGCCATCGAGGAGGGGCCAGGAGAGACCCAGTACTTC.

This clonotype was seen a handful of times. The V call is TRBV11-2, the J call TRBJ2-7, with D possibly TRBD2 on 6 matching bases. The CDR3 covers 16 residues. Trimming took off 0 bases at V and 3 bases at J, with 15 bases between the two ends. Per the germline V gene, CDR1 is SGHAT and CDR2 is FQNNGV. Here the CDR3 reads CASSLEGTSSSYEQYF. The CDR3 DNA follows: TGTGCCAGCAGCTTAGAAGGGACTTCTAGCAGCTACGAGCAGTACTTC.

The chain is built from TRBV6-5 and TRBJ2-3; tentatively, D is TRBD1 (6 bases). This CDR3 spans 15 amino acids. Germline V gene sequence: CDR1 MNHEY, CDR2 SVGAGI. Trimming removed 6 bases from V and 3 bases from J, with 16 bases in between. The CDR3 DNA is TGTGCCAGCAGCCCAGTGTTCGGGACAACAGATACGCAGTATTTT. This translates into CASSPVFGTTDTQYF.

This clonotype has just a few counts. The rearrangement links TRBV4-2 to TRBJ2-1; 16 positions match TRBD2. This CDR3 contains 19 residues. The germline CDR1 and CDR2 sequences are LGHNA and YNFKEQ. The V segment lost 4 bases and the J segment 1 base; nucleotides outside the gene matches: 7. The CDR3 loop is CASSPAGTSGGGSYNEQFF. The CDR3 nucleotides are TGTGCCAGCAGCCCCGCCGGGACTAGCGGGGGGGGGTCCTACAATGAGCAGTTCTTC.

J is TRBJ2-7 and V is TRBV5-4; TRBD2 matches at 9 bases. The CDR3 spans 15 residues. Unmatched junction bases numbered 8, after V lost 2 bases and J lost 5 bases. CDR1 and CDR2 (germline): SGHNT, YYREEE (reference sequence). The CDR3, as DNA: TGTGCCAGCAGCTTACCGGGACTAGCAGGTAACGAGCAGTACTTC. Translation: CASSLPGLAGNEQYF.

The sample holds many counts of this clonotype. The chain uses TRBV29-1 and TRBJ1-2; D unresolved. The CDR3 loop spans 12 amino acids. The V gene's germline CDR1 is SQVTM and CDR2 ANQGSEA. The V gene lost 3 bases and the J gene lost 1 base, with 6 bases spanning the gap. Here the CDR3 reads CSVDGDNYGYTF. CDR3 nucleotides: TGCAGCGTTGATGGAGATAACTATGGCTACACCTTC.

Written as DNA, the CDR3 is TGTGCCAGCAGCATGGGCAGGGTAGCTGGCTACACCTTC. Its protein product is CASSMGRVAGYTF. The V call is TRBV21-1, the J call TRBJ1-2; TRBD1, the D gene given by the table, was not confirmed from the DNA. TRBV21-1 is flagged as a pseudogene. The CDR3 spans 13 residues.

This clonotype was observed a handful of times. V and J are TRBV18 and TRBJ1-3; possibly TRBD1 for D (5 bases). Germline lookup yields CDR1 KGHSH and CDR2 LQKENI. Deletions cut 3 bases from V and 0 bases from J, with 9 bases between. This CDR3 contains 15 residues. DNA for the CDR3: TGTGCCAGCTCACCGGGGACGAGCTCTGGAAACACCATATATTTT. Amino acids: CASSPGTSSGNTIYF.

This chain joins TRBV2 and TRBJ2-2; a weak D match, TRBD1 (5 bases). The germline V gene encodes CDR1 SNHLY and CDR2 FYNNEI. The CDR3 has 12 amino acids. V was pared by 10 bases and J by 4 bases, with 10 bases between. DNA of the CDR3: TGTGCCATTCACAGGACCACCGGGGAGCTGTTTTTT. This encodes CAIHRTTGELFF.

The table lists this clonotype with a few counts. The CDR3 here is CASSLDPGNEKLFF. The CDR3 DNA follows: TGTGCCAGCAGCTTAGATCCAGGCAATGAAAAACTGTTTTTT. The genes are TRBV7-9 and TRBJ1-4; the D is unclear. Trimming stripped 1 base from V and 5 bases from J, with 8 bases between. The germline CDR1 and CDR2 sequences are SEHNR and FQNEAQ (reference sequence). The CDR3 totals 14 residues.

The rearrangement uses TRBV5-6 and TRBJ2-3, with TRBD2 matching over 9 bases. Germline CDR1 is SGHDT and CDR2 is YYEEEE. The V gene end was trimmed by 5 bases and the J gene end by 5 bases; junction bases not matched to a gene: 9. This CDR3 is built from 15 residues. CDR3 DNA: TGTGCCAGCAGGGGACTAGCTGAAATGGTAGATACGCAGTATTTT. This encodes CASRGLAEMVDTQYF.